What follows is one T cell receptor beta chain and its context. These data are taken from a study of blood T cell repertoires in COVID-19. Study-wide context: Acute and convalescent COVID-19 samples came from the United States, Italy and Spain. Sources were T cells, B-cell-depleted T cells, or PBMCs; the material itself was cDNA or gDNA.

Per the original data handling: Reference gene primer amplification in the assay estimated nucleated cell counts. Measured with immunoSEQ multiplex PCR; TCRdb has only the in-frame clones, and not every one. V, J and clone size reflect that table, while D and trimming were determined from the DNA. Among fewer than 400,000 clones listed, 85% to 90% were seen once. Germline CDR1 and CDR2: SGHNT and YYREEE (reference sequence). The CDR3 runs 17 residues. With 2 bases removed from V and 1 base from J, the gap between germline ends came to 13 bases. The TCR was taken from a human donor in a cohort sampled during active COVID-19. Sequences were obtained from peripheral blood. This chain joins TRBV5-4 and TRBJ2-6; no firm D call. CDR3 DNA: TGTGCCAGCAGCTTAATAGCTGGTTTGTCTGGGGCCAACGTCCTGACTTTC. As protein: CASSLIAGLSGANVLTF. The full variable domain, with the rest looked up from reference TRBV5-4 and TRBJ2-6, is ETGVTQSPTHLIKTRGQQVTLRCSSQSGHNTVSWYQQALGQGPQFIFQYYREEENGRGNFPPRFSGLQFPNYSSELNVNALELDDSALYLCASSLIAGLSGANVLTFGAGSRLTVL.